This T cell receptor (beta chain) was sequenced in a study of pediatric ulcerative colitis. Turning to this clone: The antigen is not known.

One to two pinch biopsies were taken from the rectum during colonoscopy. Regarding the study as a whole: Two rectal clonotypes were found only in ulcerative colitis patients, all of them.

The survey-level immunoSEQ assay was used. Method: immunoSEQ multiplex PCR; TCRdb's copy keeps in-frame clones and lacks some. The sample carries approximately 15,000 clones, 65% to 75% recorded once. In germline, CDR1 is SGHVS, CDR2 FQNEAQ. CDR3 length: 18 amino acids. V was trimmed by 5 bases and J by 7 bases, leaving 27 bases between them. Sequencing was performed on gut tissue. The receptor was derived from a girl under 18 with moderate ulcerative colitis. V gene TRBV7-8 combines with J gene TRBJ2-4, with D possibly TRBD2 on 7 matching bases. The CDR3 DNA sequence: TGTGCCAGCAGCCCGGGGGGCAGGGGCCCGATCTCGGTGAACATTCAGTACTTC. Its protein product is CASSPGGRGPISVNIQYF.